This TCR beta chain was captured in a study of T cells in Graves' hyperthyroidism and ophthalmopathy. At the level of the study: Peripheral blood collection took place at initial diagnosis, before any treatment.

The V gene's germline CDR1 is SGDLS and CDR2 YYNGEE. The CDR3 has 15 amino acids. The ends were cut back, 0 bases at V and 3 bases at J, with 10 bases in the middle. TCR beta CDR3 regions were amplified from RNA. HTBI primers drove first-round RT-PCR of the TCR CDR3. TCRdb re-called the multiplex PCR reads with MiXCR, one entry per CDR3 protein. The sample comprises roughly 700,000 distinct CDR3 sequences, 30% to 40% of which are singletons, and about a third rests with the top ten. This clonotype was found many times. The rearrangement joins TRBV9 to TRBJ1-3; no firm D call. The sample comprised blood. The origin of this receptor is a woman between 35 and 50 years old with Graves' hyperthyroidism. CDR3 nucleotide sequence: TGTGCCAGCAGCGTAGACACCGCTCTTGGAAACACCATATATTTT. It yields the protein CASSVDTALGNTIYF.